Below are 17 T cell receptor beta chains sequenced from a single sample in a study of blood T cell repertoires in COVID-19. The data were produced by immunoSEQ multiplex PCR, yet TCRdb's version contains in-frame clones alone and is incomplete. This table holds about 120,000 clones, approximately 80% found once. The sequenced sample consisted of peripheral blood. Every receptor here comes from a woman aged 65 to 85 with acute or convalescent COVID-19.

This clone was picked up a small number of times. The rearrangement joins TRBV21-1 to TRBJ1-1; the table's D call, TRBD1, was not checked against the DNA. TRBV21-1 is described as a pseudogene. This CDR3 is built from 13 residues. CDR3 loop: CAIPGTGDTEAFF. CDR3 DNA sequence: TGTGCCATCCCGGGGACAGGGGACACTGAAGCTTTCTTT.

J is TRBJ2-5 and V is TRBV29-1; 14 bases line up with TRBD2. The CDR3 spans 17 residues. CDR1 and CDR2 (germline): SQVTM, ANQGSEA. J gave up 5 bases and V 4 bases, and 12 bases lay outside the gene matches. This chain's CDR3 is CSVVVGTSGGTGETQYF. CDR3 bases: TGCAGCGTTGTGGTCGGGACTAGCGGGGGAACCGGGGAGACCCAGTACTTC.

This chain connects TRBV4-1 to TRBJ2-3; possibly TRBD2 for D (5 bases). V was cut by 0 bases and J by 3 bases, with 10 bases left in between. Germline loops: CDR1 MGHRA, CDR2 YSYEKL. CDR3 length: 15 residues. CDR3 amino acids: CASSQDGVRTDTQYF. For the CDR3, the DNA is TGCGCCAGCAGCCAAGACGGGGTGAGGACAGATACGCAGTATTTT.

This chain joins TRBV15 and TRBJ1-1; D may be TRBD1 (5 bases). The germline V and J ends were trimmed by 1 base and 2 bases, with 14 bases remaining between them. CDR3 length: 16 residues. Per germline, CDR1 LNHNV and CDR2 YYDKDF (reference sequence). CDR3 coding DNA: TGTGCCACCAGCAGAGCCCCCAGGGAAGGCAACACTGAAGCTTTCTTT. This translates into CATSRAPREGNTEAFF.

This clone was counted a few times. The V and J genes are TRBV24-1 and TRBJ2-7; possible D gene TRBD1, 6 bases. Germline assignment: CDR1 KGHDR and CDR2 SFDVKD. This CDR3 has 15 amino acids. Trimming took off 7 bases at V and 7 bases at J, with 22 bases between the two ends. CDR3 amino acids: CATRRQDLLMGEQYV. The DNA of the CDR3 is TGTGCCACCAGAAGACAGGACCTCCTGATGGGAGAGCAGTACGTC.

The V and J genes are TRBV5-4 and TRBJ2-1; D may be TRBD1 (6 bases). In germline, CDR1 is SGHNT, CDR2 YYREEE (reference sequence). The length of the CDR3 is 14 residues. V lost 0 bases, J lost 8 bases, and 12 bases lay in between. The CDR3 DNA reads as TGTGCCAGCAGCTTGGCCACAGGGACCCATGAGCAGTTCTTC. Protein: CASSLATGTHEQFF.

This clone was detected once. The chain carries TRBV10-3 and TRBJ1-1; 7 bases are a match to TRBD1. The CDR3 has 17 amino acids. The V and J ends lost 4 bases and 1 base, in that order; junction bases with no gene match: 12. CDR1 and CDR2 from the germline V gene are ENHRY and SYGVKD. Here the CDR3 reads CAISVTGELKRNTEAFF. Here the CDR3 DNA reads TGTGCCATCAGTGTAACAGGGGAATTAAAGCGGAACACTGAAGCTTTCTTT.

The sample holds one count of this clone. The chain employs TRBV2 and TRBJ2-4, with D unresolved. V lost 2 bases, J lost 5 bases, and 4 bases lay in between. This CDR3 spans 12 amino acids. Germline V gives CDR1 SNHLY, CDR2 FYNNEI. The CDR3 region has the DNA TGTGCCAGCAGTGAAACAGAAAACATTCAGTACTTC. It is translated as CASSETENIQYF.

The J gene is TRBJ1-3, the V gene TRBV7-2, with a tentative D call TRBD1 (5 bases). This CDR3 is 17 amino acids long. Germline lookup yields CDR1 SGHTA and CDR2 FQGNSA. V was trimmed by 2 bases and J by 2 bases, leaving 16 bases between them. The CDR3 spells CASSLIYTGGAGNTIYF. CDR3 nucleotide sequence: TGTGCCAGCAGCTTAATATACACAGGAGGGGCTGGAAACACCATATATTTT. Full variable domain (remainder filled in from reference TRBV7-2 and TRBJ1-3): GAGVSQSPSNKVTEKGKDVELRCDPISGHTALYWYRQSLGQGLEFLIYFQGNSAPDKSGLPSDRFSAERTGGSVSTLTIQRTQQEDSAVYLCASSLIYTGGAGNTIYFGEGSWLTVV.

The chain couples TRBV3-1 (or the pseudogene TRBV3-2) to TRBJ2-3, with TRBD2 as a possible D gene (6 bases). The length of the CDR3 is 15 residues. Trimming removed 2 bases at V and 8 bases at J, with 17 bases between. From germline, CDR1 is LGHDT and CDR2 YNNKEL (reference sequence). Written as DNA, the CDR3 is TGTGCCAGCAGCCAAAGTAGGGCTAGCGCGTCTACGCAGTATTTT. Translating it yields CASSQSRASASTQYF.

The V call is TRBV29-1, the J call TRBJ1-1; D is unresolved. V shed 7 bases and J shed 0 bases, with 9 bases lying between them. The CDR3 consists of 12 residues. Germline V gene data show CDR1 as SQVTM and CDR2 as ANQGSEA. The CDR3 sequence is CSGKLMNTEAFF. CDR3 DNA sequence: TGCAGCGGTAAACTGATGAACACTGAAGCTTTCTTT.

The chain's CDR3 is CASSVGPTGQDTQYF. Here the CDR3 DNA reads TGCGCCAGCAGCGTTGGGCCGACAGGGCAAGATACGCAGTATTTT. The chain couples TRBV5-1 to TRBJ2-3, with 7 bases aligning to TRBD1. The germline CDR1 and CDR2 sequences are SGHRS and YFSETQ. Trimming at V came to 4 bases and at J to 5 bases, leaving 10 bases not matched to a gene. This CDR3 has 15 amino acids.

This chain uses TRBV15 with TRBJ1-1, with 8 bases aligning to TRBD1. CDR1 is LNHNV, CDR2 YYDKDF, per germline (reference sequence). The CDR3 totals 16 residues. With 0 bases clipped from V and 8 bases from J, the junction kept 11 bases outside the gene matches. The CDR3: CATSRDIGQGGVEAFF. CDR3 bases: TGTGCCACCAGCAGAGATATTGGACAGGGAGGAGTAGAAGCTTTCTTT.

This clone was found a few times. The chain joins TRBV5-5 to TRBJ2-4; weak D call: TRBD2 (5 bases). V shed 4 bases and J shed 2 bases, with 10 bases lying between them. Per the germline V gene, CDR1 is SGHKS and CDR2 is YYEKEE (reference sequence). The CDR3 totals 14 residues. The CDR3 bases are TGTGCCAGCAGCGTGGGGAGTACCAAAAACATTCAGTACTTC. This codes for CASSVGSTKNIQYF.

This clone turned up a few times. The chain employs TRBV7-2 and TRBJ1-3, with D unresolved. V lost 3 bases and J lost 3, with 6 bases in between. Germline V gene lookup returns CDR1 SGHTA and CDR2 FQGNSA. The CDR3 sequence is 13 residues long. The CDR3 region is CASSFDIGNTIYF. The DNA for the CDR3 is TGTGCCAGCAGCTTCGACATTGGAAACACCATATATTTT.

This chain joins TRBV2 and TRBJ1-2, with D hard to call. CDR1 is SNHLY and CDR2 is FYNNEI in the germline V gene. Trimming left V 4 bases short and J 1 base short, with 19 bases between. This CDR3 is 17 amino acids long. CDR3 in DNA: TGTGCCAGCAGTGCCTCATTCGCGGGAACGAGTAACTATGGCTACACCTTC. Its protein is CASSASFAGTSNYGYTF.

This clone was seen a few times. The chain carries TRBV11-2 and TRBJ1-2, with 8 bases fitting TRBD1. V was pared by 0 bases and J by 9 bases, with 6 bases of the junction left unmatched. This CDR3 contains 14 residues. Germline CDR1 SGHAT, CDR2 FQNNGV. CDR3 in amino acids: CASSLDRTGSSYTF. The CDR3 DNA follows: TGTGCCAGCAGCTTAGATCGGACAGGGAGTAGCTACACCTTC.